The clone carrying this TCR beta chain was seen more than once but under ten times. Its antigen is currently unknown. The gene symbols are mouse symbols. The read stops 4 residues short of the end of the CDR3; the missing end is completed from the germline J gene. The record originates from a study of CD8+ T cells in alopecia areata. Study background: The approximately 6-11-week-old female C3H/HeJ mice were given skin taken from approximately 6-13-month-old C3H/HeJ graft donors that had spontaneous alopecia. Whole-study findings and limits: More clonal than normal scalp was lesional scalp, particularly alopecia totalis/universalis. Resident alphabeta T cells of normal skin are also sequenced in scalp samples. Against the mouse data, patients shared TCRs less clearly, possibly for HLA reasons.

Extraction of RNA preceded its reverse transcription into cDNA, which served as the sequencing template. The repertoire was sequenced with immunoSEQ multiplex PCR; TCRdb's copy has only in-frame clones and lacks some. Listed for the sample are more than 90,000 clones, none seen a single time. Germline V gene data show CDR1 as FNHDT and CDR2 as SITEND (reference sequence). The CDR3 covers 12 residues. The chain combines TRBV19 with TRBJ2-7; D unresolved. This clonotype was sampled from a C3H/HeJ mouse with alopecia areata. Mouse strain MHC haplotype: H2-k. The specimen sequenced was lesional skin. CDR3 in amino acids: CASSISQYEQYF. The sequenced CDR3 bases are TGTGCCAGCAGTATCTCTCAGTAT. The full variable domain, its missing parts supplied by reference TRBV19 and TRBJ2-7, is GGIITQTPKFLIGQEGQKLTLKCQQNFNHDTMYWYRQDSGKGLRLIYYSITENDLQKGDLSEGYDASREKKSSFSLTVTSAQKNEMAVFLCASSISQYEQYFGPGTRLTVL.